A selection of T cell receptor beta chains follows, all from one sample in a study of blood T cell repertoires in COVID-19. Generated by immunoSEQ multiplex PCR, the TCRdb table keeps only in-frame clones and is missing some. The table has 150,000 or so clones, 75% to 90% seen once; the top ten hold around 6.5%. Material: peripheral blood. The origin of the receptors is a man older than 75 with acute or convalescent COVID-19. Each CDR3 is given with its conserved first and last residue. Each record gives: CDR3 DNA, CDR3 protein, clone size, CDR3 length, D gene, J gene, V gene. A D gene is named only where the DNA matches it firmly. Only part of the rows carry a size: once, few, many, or a class if the clone is expanded.

TGTGCCAGCAGGAATGGAGGGACCCAACTCCCCCCAGAGCAGTTCTTC,CASRNGGTQLPPEQFF,.,16,.,TRBJ2-1,TRBV21-1
TGTGCCAGTCGAAGGGGGCGTTATGCCGGGGAGCTGTTTTTT,CASRRGRYAGELFF,.,14,TRBD1,TRBJ2-2,TRBV19
TGCAGTGCTAGTCAGACTAGCGGGACCACGCAGTATTTT,CSASQTSGTTQYF,once,13,TRBD2,TRBJ2-3,TRBV20-1
TGTGCCAGTAGTATAAGTGGTCTAGGAGGCACAGATACGCAGTATTTT,CASSISGLGGTDTQYF,once,16,.,TRBJ2-3,TRBV19
TGTGCCAGCCATAGCGACCTGAATCAGCCCCAGCATTTT,CASHSDLNQPQHF,.,13,.,TRBJ1-5,TRBV2
TGCGCCAGCAGCCCGGACAGGGGGCATGAAAAACTGTTTTTT,CASSPDRGHEKLFF,.,14,TRBD1,TRBJ1-4,TRBV5-1
TGTGCCAGCAGTAAGGGACAGGCAAGGGGGTCACCCCTCCACTTT,CASSKGQARGSPLHF,.,15,TRBD1,TRBJ1-6,TRBV28
TGTGCCAGCAGCTACTCGACAGGGACGGACTACGAGCAGTACTTC,CASSYSTGTDYEQYF,.,15,TRBD1,TRBJ2-7,TRBV11-2
TGTGCCAGAAGCTTGTTTTCGCGGGGAGACTTCACAGATACGCAGTATTTT,CARSLFSRGDFTDTQYF,few,17,.,TRBJ2-3,TRBV5-3
TGTGCCAGCTCACGGGGACAGGGGACCCCCTACGAGCAGTACTTC,CASSRGQGTPYEQYF,.,15,TRBD1,TRBJ2-7,TRBV18
TGTGCCAGTTCGGTGGACAGGGGAAACACACACCTATATAATTCACCCCTCCACTTT,CASSVDRGNTHLYNSPLHF,.,19,TRBD1,TRBJ1-6,TRBV28
TGCGCCAGCAGCTTGCTGACAGGGTTTGCGAACACCGGGGAGCTGTTTTTT,CASSLLTGFANTGELFF,.,17,TRBD1,TRBJ2-2,TRBV5-1
TGTGCCAGCAGCTTAGGAGACAGGGGCTCCTACGAGCAGTACTTC,CASSLGDRGSYEQYF,.,15,TRBD1,TRBJ2-7,TRBV7-6
TGTGCCAGCAGTGAAGTTATGGTCGGCTACAGCAGGGCCCAGCATTTT,CASSEVMVGYSRAQHF,once,16,.,TRBJ1-5,TRBV2
TGTGCCAGTACAGGGGCGGGGAGCCCGGAATCGCCCCAGCATTTT,CASTGAGSPESPQHF,.,15,TRBD1,TRBJ1-5,TRBV28
TGTGCCAGCTCACCGGGCGGTGCGCGGGGTGTAGCTTTCTTT,CASSPGGARGVAFF,.,14,.,TRBJ1-1,TRBV18
TGTGCCAGCAGCTGGACTAGCGGGAGGGCGAACACCGGGGAGCTGTTTTTT,CASSWTSGRANTGELFF,.,17,TRBD2,TRBJ2-2,TRBV2
TGTGCCAGCAGCAGATCGGGACTAGCGGGACTTGAGCAGTTCTTC,CASSRSGLAGLEQFF,.,15,TRBD2,TRBJ2-1,TRBV7-3
TGTGCCAGCTCACCCGGACTAGCGGGAGTGTCCTACAATGAGCAGTTCTTC,CASSPGLAGVSYNEQFF,.,17,TRBD2,TRBJ2-1,TRBV18
TGTGCCAGCAGTGGACTTCAGGGCTTCTCGATCCTCGCTCTGGACTACGAGCAGTACTTC,CASSGLQGFSILALDYEQYF,.,20,.,TRBJ2-7,TRBV6-4
TGTGCCAGCACACCAGGGGACACCGGGGAGCTGTTTTTT,CASTPGDTGELFF,once,13,.,TRBJ2-2,TRBV2
TGTGCCAGCAGCCAATTCCCGGGATGGAACTATGGCTACACCTTC,CASSQFPGWNYGYTF,.,15,.,TRBJ1-2,TRBV14
TGTGCCAGCAGTTACTCTCCCGGGACAGCAAATGAAAAACTGTTTTTT,CASSYSPGTANEKLFF,.,16,TRBD1,TRBJ1-4,TRBV6-5
TGTGCCAGCAGGCCCCCGGGCAGGGTGAACACTGAAGCTTTCTTT,CASRPPGRVNTEAFF,.,15,.,TRBJ1-1,TRBV6-5
TGTGCCAGTAGTGGGGACAGACCTATTTACTATAGCAATCAGCCCCAGCATTTT,CASSGDRPIYYSNQPQHF,.,18,TRBD1,TRBJ1-5,TRBV19
TGCGCCAGCAGCTTGGAGGCTAGCGGGGGGGCCGCTGAGCAGTTCTTC,CASSLEASGGAAEQFF,few,16,TRBD2,TRBJ2-1,TRBV5-1
TGTGCCAGCAGCCCCTCCGGGACTAGCGGTGAGACCCAGTACTTC,CASSPSGTSGETQYF,.,15,TRBD2,TRBJ2-5,TRBV3-1/TRBV3-2
TGTGCCAGCTCACCCACGGGACAGGGTCACGAGCAGTACTTC,CASSPTGQGHEQYF,.,14,TRBD1,TRBJ2-7,TRBV18
TGTGCCAGCAGACGACAGGGGATAACTAATAGCAATCAGCCCCAGCATTTT,CASRRQGITNSNQPQHF,.,17,TRBD1,TRBJ1-5,TRBV28
TGTGCCAGCAGTACGCCGGGACAGGGGAGGAATGAGCAGTTCTTC,CASSTPGQGRNEQFF,.,15,TRBD1,TRBJ2-1,TRBV28
TGTGCCAGCAATAACCCCCCTAGCGGGACCTACGAGCAGTACTTC,CASNNPPSGTYEQYF,.,15,TRBD2,TRBJ2-7,TRBV6-5
TGTGCCAGCAGCGTAGTACTAGCGGGAGGGAAGGCCGGGGAGCTGTTTTTT,CASSVVLAGGKAGELFF,once,17,TRBD2,TRBJ2-2,TRBV9
TGTGCCAGCAGCTCTCGGACTAGCGAAACCTACGAGCAGTACTTC,CASSSRTSETYEQYF,.,15,TRBD2,TRBJ2-7,TRBV9
TGTGCCAGCAGCCAGGGAGGATATGGCTACACCTTC,CASSQGGYGYTF,.,12,.,TRBJ1-2,TRBV14
TGTGCCAGCAGAGAGGAGGCGGGGGGATACAATGAGCAGTTCTTC,CASREEAGGYNEQFF,.,15,TRBD2,TRBJ2-1,TRBV2
TGCGCCAGCAGGACTACAGGGGAGTGGGACTCTGAAGCTTTCTTT,CASRTTGEWDSEAFF,.,15,TRBD1,TRBJ1-1,TRBV5-1
TGTGCCAGCAGCCAAGATGTGACAGTATACAATGAGCAGTTCTTC,CASSQDVTVYNEQFF,.,15,.,TRBJ2-1,TRBV14
TGCGCCAGCAGCTTGGCTAGCAGCACAGATACGCAGTATTTT,CASSLASSTDTQYF,once,14,.,TRBJ2-3,TRBV5-1
TGCGCCAGCAGCGCAGGACAGGGGGGACCCTATGGCTACACCTTC,CASSAGQGGPYGYTF,.,15,TRBD1,TRBJ1-2,TRBV5-1
TGTGCCACCAGTGATCCCGGACAGGGGGACACCGGGGAGCTGTTTTTT,CATSDPGQGDTGELFF,.,16,TRBD1,TRBJ2-2,TRBV24-1
TGTGCCAGCAGCTTGGGGAGTACGCAGTACGAGCAGTACTTC,CASSLGSTQYEQYF,few,14,.,TRBJ2-7,TRBV5-6
TGTGCCAGCAGCTTCGGTGGACTAACTGAGACCCAGTACTTC,CASSFGGLTETQYF,once,14,.,TRBJ2-5,TRBV11-2
TGTGCCAGCAGCCACGGTTACGATAGCAATCAGCCCCAGCATTTT,CASSHGYDSNQPQHF,few,15,.,TRBJ1-5,TRBV3-1/TRBV3-2
TGTGCCAGCAGTAACGACAGAGCTGAGGATGGCTACACCTTC,CASSNDRAEDGYTF,once,14,.,TRBJ1-2,TRBV27
TGTGCCAGTAGTATGGGCTCCGGCAACTATGGCTACACCTTC,CASSMGSGNYGYTF,once,14,.,TRBJ1-2,TRBV19
TGCAGCGTCGACCGGGGTAATGAGCAGTTCTTC,CSVDRGNEQFF,.,11,.,TRBJ2-1,TRBV29-1
TGCAGCGTGGCGATCGGGACAGGGGACTATGGCTACACCTTC,CSVAIGTGDYGYTF,.,14,TRBD1,TRBJ1-2,TRBV29-1
TGCGCCAGCAGCCAAGATATTGGGACATCGAACACCGGGGAGCTGTTTTTT,CASSQDIGTSNTGELFF,.,17,.,TRBJ2-2,TRBV4-1
TGTGCCAGCAGCATGTGGGCGGGAGGGCCCTCCTACGAGCAGTACTTC,CASSMWAGGPSYEQYF,once,16,TRBD2,TRBJ2-7,TRBV14
TGTGCCAGCGAGACAGGGAATTCCTACGAGCAGTACTTC,CASETGNSYEQYF,.,13,TRBD1,TRBJ2-7,TRBV2
TGTGCCAGTAGTCTGACAGAAAGAACTAATGAAAAACTGTTTTTT,CASSLTERTNEKLFF,.,15,.,TRBJ1-4,TRBV19
TGTGCCAGCAGCTCAGGTATCTCAACTCAGCCCCAGCATTTT,CASSSGISTQPQHF,.,14,.,TRBJ1-5,TRBV7-2
TGTGCCAGCGGTGTCAGGGCCCCCTACGAGCAGTACTTC,CASGVRAPYEQYF,once,13,.,TRBJ2-7,TRBV28
TGTGCCAGCAGGGAGACTAGCGATTACAATGAGCAGTTCTTC,CASRETSDYNEQFF,.,14,TRBD2,TRBJ2-1,TRBV2
TGTGCCAGCAGCCAGGGTATTCCCGGGGAGCTGTTTTTT,CASSQGIPGELFF,.,13,.,TRBJ2-2,TRBV5-5
TGCGCCAGCAGCCATGGGACTAGCGGGAAAGAGACCCAGTACTTC,CASSHGTSGKETQYF,.,15,TRBD2,TRBJ2-5,TRBV5-1
TGTGCCAGCAGCCAACGACAGGGGAAGCGCGAGCAGTACTTC,CASSQRQGKREQYF,.,14,TRBD1,TRBJ2-7,TRBV6-2/TRBV6-3